A single sample gave rise to the 18 T cell receptor beta chains below, sequenced in a study of T-cell reconstitution after alpha-beta-depleted transplantation in children. Preparation of the TCRbeta library was carried out with unique molecular identifiers. TCRdb reprocessed the PCR reads with MiXCR, giving one entry per CDR3 protein. The sample consists of hundreds of thousands of distinct CDR3 sequences, around 13% of them appearing once. Sample: PBMCs, mostly from graft donor cells, taken 360 days after TCRalphabeta/CD19-depleted stem cell transplant. The origin of the receptors is a male patient between 10 and 17 years old who had a stem cell transplant for acute myeloid leukemia, so the T cells may come from the graft donor.

This clonotype has only a few counts. The chain carries TRBV14 and TRBJ2-1, with 7 nucleotides matching TRBD1. CDR3 length: 14 amino acids. CDR1 and CDR2 from the germline V gene are SGHDN and FVKESK. V lost 3 bases to trimming and J lost 8 bases; unmatched junction nucleotides: 7. The CDR3 reads CASSHPGGQHEQFF. The CDR3 DNA sequence: TGTGCCAGCAGCCATCCTGGGGGACAGCATGAGCAGTTCTTC.

The chain recombines TRBV28 with TRBJ2-7; D is undetermined. Germline lookup yields CDR1 MDHEN and CDR2 SYDVKM. The V end was cut by 8 bases, the J end by 2 bases, with 19 bases between. The CDR3 consists of 15 residues. In nucleotides, the CDR3 is TGTGCCAGCTTCACCCCCTCAAGGACGCCCTACGAGCAGTACTTC. It translates to CASFTPSRTPYEQYF. Filled out from reference TRBV28 and TRBJ2-7, the complete variable domain reads DVKVTQSSRYLVKRTGEKVFLECVQDMDHENMFWYRQDPGLGLRLIYFSYDVKMKEKGDIPEGYSVSREKKERFSLILESASTNQTSMYLCASFTPSRTPYEQYFGPGTRLTVT.

V usage is TRBV9 and J usage is TRBJ2-7, with 15 positions matching TRBD2. The CDR3 sequence is 20 residues long. With 3 bases clipped from V and 6 bases from J, the junction kept 19 bases outside the gene matches. In germline, CDR1 is SGDLS, CDR2 YYNGEE. In DNA, the CDR3 is TGTGCCAGCAGCGGGAGTGACGGCGGACTAGCGGGAGGGCCACGGAGCGAGCAGTACTTC. Protein: CASSGSDGGLAGGPRSEQYF.

This clonotype appeared many times. This chain uses TRBV6-2 or TRBV6-3 with TRBJ2-7, with D unresolved. CDR1 is MNHEY and CDR2 is SVGEGT in the germline V gene. V was cut by 2 bases and J by 1 base, with 6 bases left in between. The CDR3 is 13 residues long. DNA of the CDR3: TGTGCCAGCAGTTACGCACATTCCTACGAGCAGTACTTC. The encoded protein is CASSYAHSYEQYF.

This clonotype was counted between two and nine times. V is TRBV14 and J is TRBJ2-1, with 8 nucleotides matching TRBD2. CDR3 length: 18 amino acids. V was clipped by 6 bases and J by 0 bases; unmatched bases: 13. CDR1 and CDR2 (germline): SGHDN, FVKESK. In DNA form, the CDR3 reads TGTGCCAGCAGACCCACTAGCGGTCTATACGGCTCCTACAATGAGCAGTTCTTC. Encoded protein: CASRPTSGLYGSYNEQFF. Full variable domain (outside the CDR3, taken from reference TRBV14 and TRBJ2-1): EAGVTQFPSHSVIEKGQTVTLRCDPISGHDNLYWYRRVMGKEIKFLLHFVKESKQDESGMPNNRFLAERTGGTYSTLKVQPAELEDSGVYFCASRPTSGLYGSYNEQFFGPGTRLTVL.

The CDR3 here is CSAFDRGQIYNEQFF. The DNA for the CDR3 is TGCAGCGCCTTTGACAGGGGGCAGATCTACAATGAGCAGTTCTTC. This chain links TRBV29-1 with TRBJ2-1, with 10 bases aligning to TRBD1. The trim removed 7 bases at V and 3 bases at J, leaving 9 bases unmatched. Germline V gene lookup returns CDR1 SQVTM and CDR2 ANQGSEA. This CDR3 is 15 amino acids long.

This clonotype was recorded many times. V usage is TRBV12-3 or TRBV12-4 and J usage is TRBJ2-5; D remains unclear. The V end was cut by 5 bases, the J end by 2 bases, with 12 bases between. The CDR3 spans 14 residues. The chain's CDR3 is CASSIQLTQETQYF. The DNA of the CDR3 is TGTGCCAGCAGTATTCAGCTCACGCAAGAGACCCAGTACTTC.

This clonotype came up many times. The genes are TRBV7-9 and TRBJ1-5; D might be TRBD1 (6 bases). Germline assignment: CDR1 SEHNR and CDR2 FQNEAQ (reference sequence). V shed 7 bases and J shed 4 bases, with 14 bases lying between them. The CDR3 covers 14 residues. The CDR3 sequence is CASTGEGPNQPQHF. Written as DNA, the CDR3 is TGTGCCAGCACAGGGGAAGGCCCGAATCAGCCCCAGCATTTT.

This clonotype was seen a handful of times. The chain carries TRBV18 and TRBJ1-1; no clear D. Trimming took off 0 bases at V and 0 bases at J, with 8 bases between the two ends. Germline loops: CDR1 KGHSH, CDR2 LQKENI. This CDR3 has 15 residues. The CDR3 coding sequence is TGTGCCAGCTCACCACCGGTACAGATGAACACTGAAGCTTTCTTT. Protein product: CASSPPVQMNTEAFF. Full variable domain (outside the CDR3, taken from reference TRBV18 and TRBJ1-1): NAGVMQNPRHLVRRRGQEARLRCSPMKGHSHVYWYRQLPEEGLKFMVYLQKENIIDESGMPKERFSAEFPKEGPSILRIQQVVRGDSAAYFCASSPPVQMNTEAFFGQGTRLTVV.

The J gene is TRBJ2-7, the V gene TRBV20-1, with unresolved D. The V end was cut by 3 bases, the J end by 6 bases, with 6 bases between. Looked up from germline, CDR1 is DFQATT and CDR2 is SNEGSKA (reference sequence). The CDR3 extends over 10 amino acids. The CDR3 coding sequence is TGCAGTGCTAGCCCCCTCGAGCAGTACTTC. Translation: CSASPLEQYF.

V usage is TRBV4-3 and J usage is TRBJ2-1; 7 bases are shared with TRBD2. Germline V gene sequence: CDR1 LGHNA, CDR2 YSLEER. Trimming took 4 bases from V and 6 from J; bases not matched to a gene: 12. The CDR3 covers 16 residues. The CDR3 reads CASSPTAGVGANEQFF. The CDR3, as DNA: TGCGCCAGCAGCCCGACTGCGGGAGTTGGGGCCAATGAGCAGTTCTTC.

This clonotype came up a few times. V and J are TRBV4-3 and TRBJ2-2; TRBD1 aligns across 7 bases. Losses at the gene ends were 4 bases for V and 7 bases for J; bases not matched to a gene: 12. Germline CDR1 and CDR2: LGHNA and YSLEER. This CDR3 has 16 amino acids. The CDR3 DNA reads TGCGCCAGCAGCCCAACCGGGCCGACAGGGCACGGGGAGCTGTTTTTT. It codes for CASSPTGPTGHGELFF.

The table lists this clonotype with a few counts. The J gene is TRBJ1-5, the V gene TRBV12-3 or TRBV12-4, with D possibly TRBD1 on 6 matching bases. Trimming removed 6 bases at V and 3 bases at J, with 18 bases between. The CDR3 sequence is 16 residues long. The CDR3 DNA is TGTGCCAGCAGCCCCCGGGACACGCGACACAATCAGCCCCAGCATTTT. Encoded protein: CASSPRDTRHNQPQHF.

The chain is built from TRBV20-1 and TRBJ2-1; 12 nucleotides line up with TRBD2. The CDR3 is made up of 15 amino acids. Per germline, CDR1 DFQATT and CDR2 SNEGSKA (reference sequence). V gave up 3 bases and J gave up 8 bases; unmatched junction bases: 8. CDR3 nucleotides: TGCAGTGCTAGGACAATCGGGACTAGCGGGTATGAGCAGTTCTTC. This sequence encodes CSARTIGTSGYEQFF.

This clonotype was picked up many times. The chain uses TRBV20-1 and TRBJ2-3, with 12 bases aligning to TRBD2. This CDR3 contains 15 residues. The J segment lost 2 bases and the V segment lost 4 bases, leaving 4 bases of the junction unmatched. Germline assignment: CDR1 DFQATT and CDR2 SNEGSKA (reference sequence). The CDR3 nucleotides read TGCAGTGCTACCCTAGCGGGAGGGCTCACAGATACGCAGTATTTT. Translation gives CSATLAGGLTDTQYF.

The chain has TRBV5-1 and TRBJ2-3; TRBD2 agrees at 13 bases. Unmatched junction bases numbered 8, after V lost 4 bases and J lost 0 bases. This CDR3 is built from 18 residues. Germline V gives CDR1 SGHRS, CDR2 YFSETQ. The chain's CDR3 is CASSPGLAGHTSTDTQYF. CDR3 nucleotide sequence: TGCGCCAGCAGCCCGGGACTAGCGGGACACACTAGCACAGATACGCAGTATTTT.

This clonotype was detected once. The chain links TRBV20-1 to TRBJ1-2, with 8 bases aligning to TRBD1. CDR1 is DFQATT, CDR2 SNEGSKA, per germline (reference sequence). V lost 3 bases and J lost 4; bases outside the gene matches: 7. The CDR3 runs 14 residues. The CDR3 bases are TGCAGTGCTAGGGGGGACAGGATACTCTATGGCTACACCTTC. Translated, it gives CSARGDRILYGYTF.

The rearrangement joins TRBV6-5 to TRBJ2-2, with D hard to call. CDR1 and CDR2 from the germline V gene are MNHEY and SVGAGI. This CDR3 comprises 12 residues. V shed 6 bases and J shed 7 bases, with 9 bases lying between them. The CDR3 region has the DNA TGTGCCAGCAGACGACCCCTCGGGGAGCTGTTTTTT. This gives the protein CASRRPLGELFF.